This record looks at one TCR beta chain sequence and its context. The target antigen is unknown. Sequencing was at survey level. Every PCR reaction included synthetic inline CDR3 controls for all V-J pairings. Assay used: immunoSEQ multiplex PCR; TCRdb lists only in-frame clones, some missing. This table has around 32,000 clones, roughly 92% appearing once. The sample comes from a study of multiple sclerosis patients with progressive multifocal leukoencephalopathy. Findings of the study overall: Less diverse TRB repertoires were suggested in most PML patients.

Germline-derived CDR1 and CDR2 are LNHDA and SQIVND (reference sequence). With 1 base clipped from V and 2 bases from J, the junction kept 9 bases outside the gene matches. The CDR3 has 17 residues. Time point given: before natalizumab initiation. The rearrangement uses TRBV19 and TRBJ2-7; 9 bases line up with TRBD1. Sequenced sample: PBMCs. The sequence derives from a man between 25 and 39 years old with multiple sclerosis. DNA for the CDR3: TGTGCCAGTAGTATAGGTGGGACAGGGAATTTTCCCTACGAGCAGTACTTC. Protein: CASSIGGTGNFPYEQYF.